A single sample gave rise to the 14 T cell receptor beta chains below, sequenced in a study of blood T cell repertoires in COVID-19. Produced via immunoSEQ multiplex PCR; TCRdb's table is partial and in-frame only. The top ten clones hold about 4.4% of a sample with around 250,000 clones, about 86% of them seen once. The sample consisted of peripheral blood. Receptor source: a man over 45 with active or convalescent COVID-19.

Here the CDR3 reads CASSVAGGNTIYF. The CDR3 coding sequence is TGTGCCAGCAGCGTAGCGGGAGGAAACACCATATATTTT. V gene TRBV9 combines with J gene TRBJ1-3; no reliable D call. Trimming shortened V by 0 bases and J by 4 bases, and 5 bases separated the two germline ends. The CDR3 contains 13 residues. CDR1 is SGDLS and CDR2 is YYNGEE in the germline V gene.

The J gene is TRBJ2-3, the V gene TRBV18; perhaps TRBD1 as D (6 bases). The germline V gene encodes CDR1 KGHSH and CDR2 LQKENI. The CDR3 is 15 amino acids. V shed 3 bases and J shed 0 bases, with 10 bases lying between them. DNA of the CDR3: TGTGCCAGCTCACCCCGGGACATTAGCACAGATACGCAGTATTTT. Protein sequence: CASSPRDISTDTQYF.

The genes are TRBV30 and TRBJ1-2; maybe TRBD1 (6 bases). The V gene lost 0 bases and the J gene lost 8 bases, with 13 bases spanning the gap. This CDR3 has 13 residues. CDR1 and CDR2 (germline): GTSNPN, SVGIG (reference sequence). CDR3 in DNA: TGTGCCTGGAGTGTATCGGCCAGGGGAGGCTACACCTTC. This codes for CAWSVSARGGYTF.

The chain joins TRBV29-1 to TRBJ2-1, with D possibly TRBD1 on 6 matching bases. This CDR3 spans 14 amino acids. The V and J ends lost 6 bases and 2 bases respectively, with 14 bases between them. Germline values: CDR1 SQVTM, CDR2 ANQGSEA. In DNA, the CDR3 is TGCAGCGTCGAGGGGACACAGACCTACAATGAGCAGTTCTTC. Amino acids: CSVEGTQTYNEQFF.

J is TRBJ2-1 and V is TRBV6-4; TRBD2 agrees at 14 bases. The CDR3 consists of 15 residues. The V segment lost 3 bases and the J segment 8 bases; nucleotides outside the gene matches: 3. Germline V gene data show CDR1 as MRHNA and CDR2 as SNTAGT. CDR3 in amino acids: CASSDRTSGGYEQFF. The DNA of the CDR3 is TGTGCCAGCAGTGATCGGACTAGCGGGGGGTATGAGCAGTTCTTC.

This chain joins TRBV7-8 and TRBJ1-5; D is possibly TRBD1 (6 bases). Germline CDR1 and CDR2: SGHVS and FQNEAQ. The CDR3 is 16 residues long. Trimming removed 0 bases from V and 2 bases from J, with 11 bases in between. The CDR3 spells CASSLAGAWGNQPQHF. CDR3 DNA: TGTGCCAGCAGCTTAGCGGGGGCCTGGGGCAATCAGCCCCAGCATTTT.

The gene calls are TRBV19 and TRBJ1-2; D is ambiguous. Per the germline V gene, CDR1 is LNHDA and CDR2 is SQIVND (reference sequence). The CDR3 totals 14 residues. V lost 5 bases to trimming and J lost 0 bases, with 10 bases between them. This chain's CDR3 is CASSRSDANYGYTF. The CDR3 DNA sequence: TGTGCCAGTAGTCGCTCAGATGCTAACTATGGCTACACCTTC.

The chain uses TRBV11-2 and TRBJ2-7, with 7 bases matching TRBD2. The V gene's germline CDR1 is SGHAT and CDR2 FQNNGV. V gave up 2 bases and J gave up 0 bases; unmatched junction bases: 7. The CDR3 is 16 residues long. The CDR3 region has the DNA TGTGCCAGCAGCTTAATCATAACGGGGGGCTCCTACGAGCAGTACTTC. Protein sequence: CASSLIITGGSYEQYF.

The CDR3 reads CASSHYSVGRGDYGYTF. DNA for the CDR3: TGTGCCAGCAGCCATTATAGTGTTGGCAGGGGGGACTATGGCTACACCTTC. The rearrangement joins TRBV3-1 (or the pseudogene TRBV3-2) to TRBJ1-2; 7 bases match TRBD1. V was pared by 3 bases and J by 3 bases, with 13 bases of the junction left unmatched. Germline V gene data show CDR1 as LGHDT and CDR2 as YNNKEL (reference sequence). This CDR3 spans 17 amino acids.

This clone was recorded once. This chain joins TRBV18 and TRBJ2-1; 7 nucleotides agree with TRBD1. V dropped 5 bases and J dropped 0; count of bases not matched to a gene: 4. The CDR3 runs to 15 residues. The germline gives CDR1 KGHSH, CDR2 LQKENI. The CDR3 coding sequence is TGTGCCAGCTCATCGACAGGGAGCTCCTACAATGAGCAGTTCTTC. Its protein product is CASSSTGSSYNEQFF.

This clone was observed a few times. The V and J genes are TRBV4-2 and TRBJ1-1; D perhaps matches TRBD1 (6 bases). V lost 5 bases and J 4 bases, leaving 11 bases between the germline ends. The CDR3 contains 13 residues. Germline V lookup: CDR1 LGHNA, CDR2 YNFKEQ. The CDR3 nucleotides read TGTGCCAGCAGCGCCCGAGGGGGCACTGAAGCTTTCTTT. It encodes CASSARGGTEAFF.

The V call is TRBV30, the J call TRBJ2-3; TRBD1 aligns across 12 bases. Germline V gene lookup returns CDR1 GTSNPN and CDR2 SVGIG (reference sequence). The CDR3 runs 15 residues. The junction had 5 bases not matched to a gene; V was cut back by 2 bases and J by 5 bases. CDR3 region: CAWSWDRGQVDTQYF. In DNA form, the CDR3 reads TGTGCCTGGAGTTGGGACAGGGGGCAGGTAGATACGCAGTATTTT.

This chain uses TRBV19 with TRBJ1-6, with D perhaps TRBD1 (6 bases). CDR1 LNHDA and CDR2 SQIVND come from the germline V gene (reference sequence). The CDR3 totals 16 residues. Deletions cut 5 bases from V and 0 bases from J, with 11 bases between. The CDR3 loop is CASSPADSSYNSPLHF. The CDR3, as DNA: TGTGCCAGTAGTCCCGCGGACAGCTCCTATAATTCACCCCTCCACTTT.

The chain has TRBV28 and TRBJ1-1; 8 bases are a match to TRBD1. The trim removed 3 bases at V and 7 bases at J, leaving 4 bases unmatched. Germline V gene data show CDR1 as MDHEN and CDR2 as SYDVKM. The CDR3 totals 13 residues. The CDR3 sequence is CASSFGTGFEAFF. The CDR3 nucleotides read TGTGCCAGCAGTTTTGGGACAGGATTTGAAGCTTTCTTT.